Sequencing of this T cell receptor (beta chain) was carried out in a study of CD8+ T cells in alopecia areata. Turning to the study itself: Treated patients took oral tofacitinib at 5 to 10 mg twice daily.

It was cDNA, reverse transcribed from extracted RNA, that served as the sequencing template. The table came from immunoSEQ multiplex PCR; TCRdb's copy has only in-frame clones and leaves some out. The sample records 110,000 or so clones, 58% being singletons. Treatment of the sample: oral pan-JAK inhibitor, 5-10 mg twice daily. J was trimmed by 3 bases and V by 4 bases; bases with no gene match: 10. The CDR3 length is 15 residues. Germline CDR1 is SGDLS and CDR2 is YYNGEE. The material was CD8+ T cells sorted from blood, obtained at week 4, from a patient treated with tofacitinib. The chain couples TRBV9 to TRBJ2-7; 7 bases are a match to TRBD1. The TCR sequence derives from a human donor with alopecia areata. For the CDR3, the DNA is TGTGCCAGCAGCATCGGACAGGCTCTCGACTACGAGCAGTACTTC. It specifies CASSIGQALDYEQYF.